These T cell receptor beta chains were read from a single sample in a study of identical twins. TCRdb passed the 5' RACE reads through MiXCR, listing each CDR3 protein once. The sample lists 400,000 to 550,000 distinct CDR3 sequences, roughly a fifth occurring once. This same sample was also taken into another study, of T cells expressing NK-cell markers.

Sequenced sample: CD4+ T cells sorted from blood. These receptors were collected from a woman younger than 30 in good health. Both conserved end residues are part of each CDR3.

v_gene: TRBV20-1; j_gene: TRBJ2-1; CDR3aa: CSARGRLAGGNNEQFF
v_gene: TRBV5-1; j_gene: TRBJ1-4; CDR3aa: CASSMGQGHEKLFF
v_gene: TRBV5-1; j_gene: TRBJ2-3; CDR3aa: CASSLLAGGNTDTQYF
v_gene: TRBV20-1; j_gene: TRBJ2-7; CDR3aa: CSARRTMGSEQYF
v_gene: TRBV6-5; j_gene: TRBJ1-1; CDR3aa: CASSSDYGTEAFF
v_gene: TRBV7-9; j_gene: TRBJ1-3; CDR3aa: CASSLVAIGGNTIYF
v_gene: TRBV5-1; j_gene: TRBJ1-1; CDR3aa: CASSLGFGAEAFF
v_gene: TRBV20-1; j_gene: TRBJ2-1; CDR3aa: CSASWAGINEQFF
v_gene: TRBV20-1; j_gene: TRBJ1-2; CDR3aa: CSARDNSQFYGYTF
v_gene: TRBV20-1; j_gene: TRBJ2-1; CDR3aa: CCAPGTSGGLSYNEQFF
v_gene: TRBV5-6; j_gene: TRBJ1-1; CDR3aa: CASSLGAYYTEAFF
v_gene: TRBV9; j_gene: TRBJ2-2; CDR3aa: CASSATSPRSGGELFF
v_gene: TRBV29-1; j_gene: TRBJ1-1; CDR3aa: CSAGRARNTEAFF
v_gene: TRBV12-5; j_gene: TRBJ2-7; CDR3aa: CASGLEWTTLGEQYF
v_gene: TRBV10-3; j_gene: TRBJ2-5; CDR3aa: CATSGTETQYF
v_gene: TRBV7-8; j_gene: TRBJ2-7; CDR3aa: CASSRPDTYEQYF
v_gene: TRBV7-2; j_gene: TRBJ2-1; CDR3aa: CASSTSGRSYNEQFF
v_gene: TRBV7-2; j_gene: TRBJ1-5; CDR3aa: CASSSAGTYGQPQHF
v_gene: TRBV12-3/TRBV12-4; j_gene: TRBJ2-1; CDR3aa: CASSLVGGNNEQFF
v_gene: TRBV10-2; j_gene: TRBJ2-7; CDR3aa: CASSVRVRGVSYEQYF
v_gene: TRBV5-1; j_gene: TRBJ2-1; CDR3aa: CASSGQGLYNEQFF
v_gene: TRBV20-1; j_gene: TRBJ1-5; CDR3aa: CSASEGNDQPQHF
v_gene: TRBV20-1; j_gene: TRBJ2-7; CDR3aa: CSAHSNEQYF
v_gene: TRBV5-1; j_gene: TRBJ1-1; CDR3aa: CASSLQGHGTEAFF
v_gene: TRBV2; j_gene: TRBJ2-1; CDR3aa: CASSAGQGRRNEQFF